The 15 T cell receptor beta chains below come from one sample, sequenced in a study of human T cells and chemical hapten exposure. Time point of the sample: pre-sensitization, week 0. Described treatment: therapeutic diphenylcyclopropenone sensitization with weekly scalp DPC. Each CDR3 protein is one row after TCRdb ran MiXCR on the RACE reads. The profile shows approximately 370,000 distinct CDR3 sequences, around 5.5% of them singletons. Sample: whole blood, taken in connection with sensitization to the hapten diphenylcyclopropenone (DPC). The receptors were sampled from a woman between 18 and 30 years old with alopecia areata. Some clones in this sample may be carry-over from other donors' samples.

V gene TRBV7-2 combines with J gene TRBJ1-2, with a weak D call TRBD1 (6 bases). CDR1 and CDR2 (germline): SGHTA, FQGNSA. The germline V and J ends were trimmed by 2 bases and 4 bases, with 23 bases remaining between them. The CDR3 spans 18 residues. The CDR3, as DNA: TGTGCCAGCAGCTTAAAAGACCGGACAGTTCATGGGGGCTATGGCTACACCTTC. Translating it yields CASSLKDRTVHGGYGYTF.

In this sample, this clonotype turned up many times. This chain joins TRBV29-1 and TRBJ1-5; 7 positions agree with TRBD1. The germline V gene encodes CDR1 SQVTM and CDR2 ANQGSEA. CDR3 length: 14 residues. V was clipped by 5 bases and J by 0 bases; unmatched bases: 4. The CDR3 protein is CSVPEGASNQPQHF. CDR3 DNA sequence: TGCAGCGTTCCGGAGGGGGCTAGCAATCAGCCCCAGCATTTT.

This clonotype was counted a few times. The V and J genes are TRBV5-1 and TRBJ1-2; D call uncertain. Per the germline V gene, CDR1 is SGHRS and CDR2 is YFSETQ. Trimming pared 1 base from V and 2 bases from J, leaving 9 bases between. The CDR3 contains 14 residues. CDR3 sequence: CASSLSTLNYGYTF. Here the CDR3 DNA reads TGCGCCAGCAGCTTGTCGACTCTAAACTATGGCTACACCTTC. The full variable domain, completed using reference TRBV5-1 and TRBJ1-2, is KAGVTQTPRYLIKTRGQQVTLSCSPISGHRSVSWYQQTPGQGLQFLFEYFSETQRNKGNFPGRFSGRQFSNSRSEMNVSTLELGDSALYLCASSLSTLNYGYTFGSGTRLTVV.

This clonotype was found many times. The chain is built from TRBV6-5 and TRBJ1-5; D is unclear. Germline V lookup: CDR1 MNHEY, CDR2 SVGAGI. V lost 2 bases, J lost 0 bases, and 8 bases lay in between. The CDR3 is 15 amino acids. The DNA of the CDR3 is TGTGCCAGCAGTTACGGGGTGAATAGCAATCAGCCCCAGCATTTT. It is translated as CASSYGVNSNQPQHF.

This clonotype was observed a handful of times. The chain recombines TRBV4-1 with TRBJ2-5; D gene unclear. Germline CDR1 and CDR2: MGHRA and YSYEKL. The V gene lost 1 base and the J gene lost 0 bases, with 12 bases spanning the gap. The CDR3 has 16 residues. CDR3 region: CASSQVWAAYQETQYF. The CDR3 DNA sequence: TGCGCCAGCAGCCAAGTCTGGGCAGCGTACCAAGAGACCCAGTACTTC.

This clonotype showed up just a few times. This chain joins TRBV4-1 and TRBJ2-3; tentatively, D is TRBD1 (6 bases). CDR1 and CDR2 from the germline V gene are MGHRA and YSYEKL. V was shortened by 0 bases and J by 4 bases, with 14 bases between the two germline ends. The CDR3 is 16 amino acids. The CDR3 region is CASSQDSAGAADTQYF. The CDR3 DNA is TGCGCCAGCAGCCAAGATTCGGCAGGGGCTGCAGATACGCAGTATTTT.

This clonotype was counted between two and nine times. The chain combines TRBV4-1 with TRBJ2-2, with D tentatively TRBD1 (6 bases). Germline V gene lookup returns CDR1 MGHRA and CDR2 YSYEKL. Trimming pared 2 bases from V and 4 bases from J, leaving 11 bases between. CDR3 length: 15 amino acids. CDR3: CASSQSRGSTGELFF. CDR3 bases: TGCGCCAGCAGCCAATCCAGGGGTAGCACCGGGGAGCTGTTTTTT.

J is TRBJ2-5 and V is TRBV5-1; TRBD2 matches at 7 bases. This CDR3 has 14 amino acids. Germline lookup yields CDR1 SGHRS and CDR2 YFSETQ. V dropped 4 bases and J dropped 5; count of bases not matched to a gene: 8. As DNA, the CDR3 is TGCGCCAGCAGCGTCTCCGGGACTACCGAGACCCAGTACTTC. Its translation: CASSVSGTTETQYF.

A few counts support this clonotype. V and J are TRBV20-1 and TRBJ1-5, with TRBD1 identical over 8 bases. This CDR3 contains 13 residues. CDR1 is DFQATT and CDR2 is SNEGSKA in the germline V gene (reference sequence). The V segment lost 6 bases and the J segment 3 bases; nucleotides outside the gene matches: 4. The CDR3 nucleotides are TGCAGTGCAGGACAGGGTCACAATCAGCCCCAGCATTTT. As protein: CSAGQGHNQPQHF.

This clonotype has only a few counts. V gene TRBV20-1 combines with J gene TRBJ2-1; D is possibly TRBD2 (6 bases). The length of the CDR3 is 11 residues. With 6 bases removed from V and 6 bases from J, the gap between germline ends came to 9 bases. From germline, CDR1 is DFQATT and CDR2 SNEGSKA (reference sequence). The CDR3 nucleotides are TGCAGTGCGAGACTAGGCAATGAGCAGTTCTTC. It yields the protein CSARLGNEQFF.

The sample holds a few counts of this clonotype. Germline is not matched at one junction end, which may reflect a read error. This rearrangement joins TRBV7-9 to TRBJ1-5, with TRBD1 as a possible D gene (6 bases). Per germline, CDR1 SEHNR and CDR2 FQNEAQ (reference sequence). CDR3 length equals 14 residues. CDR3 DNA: TGTGCCAGCAGCTCTAGGGAGGGGGATCAACCCCAGCATTTT. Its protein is CASSSREGDQPQHF. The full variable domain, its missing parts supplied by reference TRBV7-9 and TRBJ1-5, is DTGVSQNPRHKITKRGQNVTFRCDPISEHNRLYWYRQTLGQGPEFLTYFQNEAQLEKSRLLSDRFSAERPKGSFSTLEIQRTEQGDSAMYLCASSSREGDQPQHFGDGTRLSIL.

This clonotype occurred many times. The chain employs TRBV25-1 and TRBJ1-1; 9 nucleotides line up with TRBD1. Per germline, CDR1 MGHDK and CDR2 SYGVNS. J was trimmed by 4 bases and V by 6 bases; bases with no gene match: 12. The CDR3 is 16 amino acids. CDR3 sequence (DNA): TGTGCCAGCAGACACCGGGACAGGGTTGCGGGCACTGAAGCTTTCTTT. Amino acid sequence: CASRHRDRVAGTEAFF.

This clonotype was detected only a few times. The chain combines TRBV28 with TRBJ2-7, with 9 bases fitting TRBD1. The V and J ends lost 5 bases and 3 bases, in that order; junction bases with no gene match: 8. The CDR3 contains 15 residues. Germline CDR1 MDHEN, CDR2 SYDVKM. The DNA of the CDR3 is TGTGCCAGCAGTCCCCCGGGACAGGGCCTCTACGAGCAGTACTTC. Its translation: CASSPPGQGLYEQYF.

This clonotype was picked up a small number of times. The CDR3 protein is CSARDLGGGANTQYF. DNA of the CDR3: TGCAGTGCTAGAGATCTCGGCGGGGGGGCAAATACGCAGTATTTT. The chain couples TRBV20-1 to TRBJ2-3; 9 nucleotides match TRBD2. The CDR3 runs 15 residues. Germline V CDR1 and CDR2: DFQATT, SNEGSKA (reference sequence). V shed 0 bases and J 7 bases; nucleotides not matched to a gene: 8.

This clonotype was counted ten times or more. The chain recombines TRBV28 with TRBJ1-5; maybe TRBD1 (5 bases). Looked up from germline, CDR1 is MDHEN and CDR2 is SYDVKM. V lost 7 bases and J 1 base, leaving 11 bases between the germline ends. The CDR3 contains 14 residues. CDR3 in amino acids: CASKVRQSNQPQHF. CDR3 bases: TGTGCCAGCAAAGTTAGACAGAGCAATCAGCCCCAGCATTTT.